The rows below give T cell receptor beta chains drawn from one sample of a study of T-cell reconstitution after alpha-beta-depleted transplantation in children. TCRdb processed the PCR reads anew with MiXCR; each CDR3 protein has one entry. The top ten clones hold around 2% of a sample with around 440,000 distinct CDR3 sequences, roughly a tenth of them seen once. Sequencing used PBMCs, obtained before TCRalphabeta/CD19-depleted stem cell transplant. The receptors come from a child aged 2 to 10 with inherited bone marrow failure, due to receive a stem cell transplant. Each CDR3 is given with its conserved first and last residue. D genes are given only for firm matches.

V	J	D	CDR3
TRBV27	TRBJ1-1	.	CASSLGLPNTEAFF
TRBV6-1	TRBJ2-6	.	CASSLGLLSSGANVLTF
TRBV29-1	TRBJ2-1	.	CSVGRLVPGANYNEQFF
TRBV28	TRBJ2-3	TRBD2	CASTSLAGFADTQYF
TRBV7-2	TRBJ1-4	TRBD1	CASSLQGAGEKLFF
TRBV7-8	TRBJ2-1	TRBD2	CASSALAGGAWNEQFF
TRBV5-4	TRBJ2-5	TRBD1	CASSFQGATQYF
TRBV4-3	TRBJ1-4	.	CASSQDRRQAEKLFF
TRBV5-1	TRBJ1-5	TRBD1	CASSEGQGGDQPQHF
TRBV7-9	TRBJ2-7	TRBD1	CASSPGQGNYEQYF
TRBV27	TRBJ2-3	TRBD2	CASSLRLAGGGAYTQYF
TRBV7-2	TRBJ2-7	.	CASSLNGGTTWDEQYF
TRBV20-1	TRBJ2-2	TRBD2	CSARDSGGNTGELFF
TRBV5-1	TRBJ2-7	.	CASSPSRGGNEQYF